These 15 T cell receptor beta chains came from one sample sequenced in a study of cytomegalovirus exposure and HLA in healthy donors. This table comes from immunoSEQ multiplex PCR, and its TCRdb copy is limited to in-frame clones, with some not included. The table has 150,000 to 200,000 clones, 88% seen once. The sample taken for sequencing was PBMCs. All receptors come from a man aged 18 to 29 in good health and CMV-seronegative.

J is TRBJ2-2 and V is TRBV5-6; weak D call: TRBD1 (5 bases). V was cut by 4 bases and J by 6 bases, with 16 bases left in between. This CDR3 comprises 15 residues. Germline assignment: CDR1 SGHDT and CDR2 YYEEEE. CDR3 region: CASSLVGVASGELFF. As DNA, the CDR3 is TGTGCCAGCAGCCTGGTAGGGGTCGCGTCCGGGGAGCTGTTTTTT.

The CDR3 here is CASSPSGQYNEKLFF. The CDR3 DNA is TGTGCCAGCAGCCCCAGCGGGCAGTATAATGAAAAACTGTTTTTT. The chain couples TRBV11-2 to TRBJ1-4; D uncertain. This CDR3 region has 15 residues. Germline-derived CDR1 and CDR2 are SGHAT and FQNNGV. V lost 5 bases, J lost 4 bases, and 14 bases lay in between. Full variable domain (missing parts from reference TRBV11-2 and TRBJ1-4): EAGVAQSPRYKIIEKRQSVAFWCNPISGHATLYWYQQILGQGPKLLIQFQNNGVVDDSQLPKDRFSAERLKGVDSTLKIQPAKLEDSAVYLCASSPSGQYNEKLFFGSGTQLSVL.

The chain joins TRBV19 to TRBJ2-3, with TRBD2 as a possible D gene (5 bases). This CDR3 is 16 amino acids long. CDR1 and CDR2 (germline): LNHDA, SQIVND (reference sequence). Trimming removed 7 bases from V and 1 base from J, with 18 bases in between. CDR3 bases: TGTGCCAGTACTCAGCGAGGCGGGCTGGGCACAGATACGCAGTATTTT. As protein: CASTQRGGLGTDTQYF.

The chain uses TRBV6-1 and TRBJ1-1; possible D gene TRBD1, 5 bases. The CDR3 covers 12 residues. Trimming took 1 base from V and 6 from J, leaving 6 bases between them. From germline, CDR1 is MNHNS and CDR2 SASEGT. CDR3 in amino acids: CASSEVGAEAFF. CDR3 DNA: TGTGCCAGCAGTGAAGTAGGGGCTGAAGCTTTCTTT.

This sequence joins TRBV19 and TRBJ1-3; possible D gene TRBD1, 5 bases. The germline V and J ends were trimmed by 10 bases and 3 bases, with 22 bases remaining between them. Germline values: CDR1 LNHDA, CDR2 SQIVND (reference sequence). The CDR3 has 16 amino acids. The CDR3 DNA follows: TGTGCCACCTTCCGACAGAACCTACAGGATGGAAACACCATATATTTT. The encoded protein is CATFRQNLQDGNTIYF.

The gene calls are TRBV5-1 and TRBJ1-4, with 9 bases identical to TRBD1. CDR1 is SGHRS and CDR2 is YFSETQ in the germline V gene. This CDR3 spans 17 amino acids. Unmatched junction bases numbered 7, after V lost 1 base and J lost 3 bases. CDR3 DNA sequence: TGCGCCAGCAGCTTGACCGGGACAGGGCCGCCTAATGAAAAACTGTTTTTT. It codes for CASSLTGTGPPNEKLFF.

The chain links TRBV5-1 to TRBJ2-3; D might be TRBD2 (5 bases). The CDR3 spans 15 residues. V was trimmed by 4 bases and J by 5 bases, leaving 17 bases between them. CDR1 is SGHRS and CDR2 is YFSETQ in the germline V gene. CDR3 protein: CASSPETRSVDTQYF. CDR3 nucleotides: TGCGCCAGCAGCCCCGAAACTAGGTCGGTAGATACGCAGTATTTT.

This clone was observed a handful of times. The chain links TRBV7-9 to TRBJ2-2, with no clear D. Per the germline V gene, CDR1 is SEHNR and CDR2 is FQNEAQ (reference sequence). The CDR3 is made up of 11 amino acids. Between the trimmed V and J ends, which lost 3 bases and 7 bases, there was a span of 3 bases. The CDR3 region has the DNA TGTGCCAGCAGCTTTATCGGGGAGCTGTTTTTT. Translated: CASSFIGELFF.

The V gene is TRBV6-5, the J gene TRBJ2-7; TRBD1 matches at 10 bases. The CDR3 covers 15 residues. Germline loops: CDR1 MNHEY, CDR2 SVGAGI. Germline trimming cut 6 bases from V and 3 bases from J; bases unmatched to any gene: 8. CDR3 region: CASSQGQGGDYEQYF. CDR3 nucleotides: TGTGCCAGCAGCCAAGGACAGGGGGGGGACTACGAGCAGTACTTC.

V and J are TRBV4-1 and TRBJ1-2; 8 nucleotides align to TRBD1. The CDR3 is made up of 17 amino acids. Germline CDR1 MGHRA, CDR2 YSYEKL. The V and J ends lost 1 base and 4 bases, in that order; junction bases with no gene match: 11. The CDR3 coding sequence is TGCGCCAGCAGCCAAGGCTCAAGTGACAGGGGAATCTATGGCTACACCTTC. Its translation: CASSQGSSDRGIYGYTF.

This clone has just one count. The chain employs TRBV6-1 and TRBJ1-2; D uncertain. The CDR3 has 14 residues. The V end was cut by 7 bases, the J end by 2 bases, with 14 bases between. Per germline, CDR1 MNHNS and CDR2 SASEGT. The CDR3 protein is CASIRRASNYGYTF. CDR3 sequence (DNA): TGTGCCAGCATACGGCGGGCTTCCAACTATGGCTACACCTTC.

The CDR3 DNA sequence: TGCGCCAGCAGCTTGGAAGCGGGGTGGAGGACAGATACGCAGTATTTT. Residues: CASSLEAGWRTDTQYF. The chain links TRBV5-1 to TRBJ2-3, with 7 bases identical to TRBD2. The length of the CDR3 is 16 residues. Germline V lookup: CDR1 SGHRS, CDR2 YFSETQ. V lost 0 bases to trimming and J lost 3 bases; unmatched junction nucleotides: 7. Using reference TRBV5-1 and TRBJ2-3 for the parts outside the CDR3, the full variable domain is KAGVTQTPRYLIKTRGQQVTLSCSPISGHRSVSWYQQTPGQGLQFLFEYFSETQRNKGNFPGRFSGRQFSNSRSEMNVSTLELGDSALYLCASSLEAGWRTDTQYFGPGTRLTVL.

V is TRBV28 and J is TRBJ2-7, with 8 positions matching TRBD1. This CDR3 is 15 amino acids long. In germline, CDR1 is MDHEN, CDR2 SYDVKM. The V segment lost 5 bases and the J segment 4 bases; nucleotides outside the gene matches: 10. The CDR3 DNA follows: TGTGCCAGCAGTAGCCCTGCAGGGGGCTCATACGAGCAGTACTTC. Translating it yields CASSSPAGGSYEQYF.

The J gene is TRBJ2-1, the V gene TRBV25-1, with D tentatively TRBD1 (7 bases). The CDR3 has 16 residues. CDR1 and CDR2 (germline): MGHDK, SYGVNS. Trimming removed 6 bases at V and 4 bases at J, with 19 bases between. CDR3 DNA sequence: TGTGCCAGCAGCAGGGGGGTCGGCGCAGAGTACAATGAGCAGTTCTTC. Translated, it gives CASSRGVGAEYNEQFF. Supplemented by reference TRBV25-1 and TRBJ2-1, the full variable domain reads EADIYQTPRYLVIGTGKKITLECSQTMGHDKMYWYQQDPGMELHLIHYSYGVNSTEKGDLSSESTVSRIRTEHFPLTLESARPSHTSQYLCASSRGVGAEYNEQFFGPGTRLTVL.

This clone was seen a handful of times. The V call is TRBV7-2, the J call TRBJ1-5; TRBD1 matches 10 bases. CDR1 SGHTA and CDR2 FQGNSA come from the germline V gene. There are 18 residues in the CDR3. The J segment lost 0 bases and the V segment lost 1 base, leaving 6 bases of the junction unmatched. CDR3 sequence reads: CASSLESDRGHSNQPQHF. The CDR3 nucleotides are TGTGCCAGCAGCTTAGAGAGTGACAGGGGGCATAGCAATCAGCCCCAGCATTTT.